This TCR beta chain appears in the sequencing data of a study of response to subunit inactivated influenza vaccine. This clonotype was seen a few times. The CDR3 covers 14 residues. The V end was cut by 3 bases, the J end by 4 bases, with 13 bases between. TCRdb itself ran the RT-PCR reads through MiXCR, one entry per CDR3 protein. The data show roughly 500,000 distinct CDR3 sequences, roughly 25% seen once. The chain couples TRBV23-1 to TRBJ2-7; D gene unclear. TRBV23-1 is assigned to the ORF class and has an uncertain function. This TCR derives from a man in his fifties or sixties who received an inactivated influenza vaccine. The source material was CD4+ T cells sorted from PBMCs, sampled 5 to 6 days after vaccination. CDR3 bases: TGCGCCAGCAGTCAGTCCTCGAGCGTTTACGAGCAGTACTTC. Protein: CASSQSSSVYEQYF.